This T cell receptor (beta chain) was observed in a study of T cell responses to AZD1222 COVID-19 vaccine. Overall study results and limits: Reportedly, nearly half the spike-specific TCRs target unmutated variant regions. Mostly white British, mostly female donors; authors suggested clonal diversity may be underestimated. Among AZD1222 vaccinees, only 6 or 7 were seropositive at baseline. No repertoire was sampled before or during the peak T cell response, only after it.

As concerns this clone: The antigen remains unidentified.

The protocol was immunoSEQ multiplex PCR, while the TCRdb copy is restricted to in-frame clones and leaves out a portion. The sample shows over 130,000 clones, around 90% of them seen only once. Per germline, CDR1 SGHAT and CDR2 FQNNGV. This CDR3 comprises 18 residues. V was cut by 1 base and J by 2 bases, with 21 bases left in between. The V and J genes are TRBV11-2 and TRBJ2-7; D could derive from TRBD1 or TRBD2 (5 bases each). Sequencing was performed on peripheral blood, taken 28 days after the second AZD1222 dose. The receptor's source is an adult who received the AZD1222 COVID-19 vaccine. The CDR3 DNA is TGTGCCAGCAGCTTAGGGGACGGATTTACGAAGGGACCCTACGAGCAGTACTTC. Translated, it gives CASSLGDGFTKGPYEQYF.